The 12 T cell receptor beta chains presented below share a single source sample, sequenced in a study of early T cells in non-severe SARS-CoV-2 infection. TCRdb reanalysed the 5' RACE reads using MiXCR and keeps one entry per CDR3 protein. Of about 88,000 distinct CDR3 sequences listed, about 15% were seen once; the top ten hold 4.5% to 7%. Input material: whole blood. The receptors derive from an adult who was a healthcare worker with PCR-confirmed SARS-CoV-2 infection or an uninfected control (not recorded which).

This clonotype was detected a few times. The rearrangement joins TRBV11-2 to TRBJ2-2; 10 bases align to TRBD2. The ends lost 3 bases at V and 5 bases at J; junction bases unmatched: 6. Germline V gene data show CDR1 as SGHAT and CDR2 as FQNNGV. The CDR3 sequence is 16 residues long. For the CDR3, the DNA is TGTGCCAGCAGCTTGGGATCTAGCGGGAGTACCGGGGAGCTGTTTTTT. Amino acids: CASSLGSSGSTGELFF.

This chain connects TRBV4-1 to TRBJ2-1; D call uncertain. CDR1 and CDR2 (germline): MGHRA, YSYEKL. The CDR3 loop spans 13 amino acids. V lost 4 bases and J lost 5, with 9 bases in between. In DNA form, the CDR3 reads TGCGCCAGCAGCCTTAGGGAACACAATGAGCAGTTCTTC. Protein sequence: CASSLREHNEQFF.

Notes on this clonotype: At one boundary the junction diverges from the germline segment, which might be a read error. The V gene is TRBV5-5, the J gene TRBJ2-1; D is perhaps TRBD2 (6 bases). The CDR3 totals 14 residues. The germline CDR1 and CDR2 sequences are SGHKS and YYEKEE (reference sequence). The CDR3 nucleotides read TGTGTCAGCAGAATGGGACTTGCGTTACGTGAGCAGTTCTTC. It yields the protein CVSRMGLALREQFF.

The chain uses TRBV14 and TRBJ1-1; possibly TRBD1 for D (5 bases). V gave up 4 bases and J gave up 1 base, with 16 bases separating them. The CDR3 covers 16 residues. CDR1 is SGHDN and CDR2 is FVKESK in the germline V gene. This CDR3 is CASSLRKRDRNTEAFF. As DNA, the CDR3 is TGTGCCAGCAGCCTACGAAAACGAGACAGGAACACTGAAGCTTTCTTT.

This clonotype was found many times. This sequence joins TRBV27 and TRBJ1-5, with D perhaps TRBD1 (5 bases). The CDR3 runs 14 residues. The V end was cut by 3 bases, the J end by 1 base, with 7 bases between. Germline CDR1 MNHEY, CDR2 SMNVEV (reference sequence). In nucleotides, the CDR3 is TGTGCCAGCAGTTTTCAGGGAAGCAATCAGCCCCAGCATTTT. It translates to CASSFQGSNQPQHF.

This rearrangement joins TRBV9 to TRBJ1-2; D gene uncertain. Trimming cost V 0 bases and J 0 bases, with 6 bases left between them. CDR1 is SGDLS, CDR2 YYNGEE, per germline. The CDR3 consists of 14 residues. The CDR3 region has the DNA TGTGCCAGCAGCGTAGTCGGGACTAACTATGGCTACACCTTC. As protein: CASSVVGTNYGYTF.

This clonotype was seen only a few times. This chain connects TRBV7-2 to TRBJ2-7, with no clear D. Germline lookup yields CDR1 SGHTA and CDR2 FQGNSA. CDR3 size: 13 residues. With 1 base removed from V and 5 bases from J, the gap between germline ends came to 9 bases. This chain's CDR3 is CASSLGRADEQYF. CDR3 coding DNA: TGTGCCAGCAGCTTAGGTCGGGCCGACGAGCAGTACTTC.

Here the CDR3 DNA reads TGTGCCAGCAGCTTTCTAACAGGCCAATTCACCGGGGAGCTGTTTTTT. Its protein product is CASSFLTGQFTGELFF. This chain uses TRBV5-5 with TRBJ2-2, with D tentatively TRBD1 (5 bases). Looked up from germline, CDR1 is SGHKS and CDR2 is YYEKEE (reference sequence). The V end lost 2 bases, the J end lost 4 bases, and 15 bases lay between the germline ends. The CDR3 length is 16 residues.

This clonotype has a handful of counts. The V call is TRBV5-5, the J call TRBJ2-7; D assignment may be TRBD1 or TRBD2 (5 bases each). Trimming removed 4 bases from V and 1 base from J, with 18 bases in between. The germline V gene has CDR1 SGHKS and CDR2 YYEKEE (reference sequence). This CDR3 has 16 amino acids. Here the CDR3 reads CASSPPPGTNSYEQYF. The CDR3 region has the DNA TGTGCCAGCAGCCCACCCCCGGGGACCAATTCCTACGAGCAGTACTTC.

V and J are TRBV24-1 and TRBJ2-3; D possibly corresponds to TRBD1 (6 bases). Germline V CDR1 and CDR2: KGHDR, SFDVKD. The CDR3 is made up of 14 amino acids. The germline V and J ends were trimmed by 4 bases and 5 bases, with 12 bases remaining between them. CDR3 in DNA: TGTGCCACCAGTGAACAACCAGGGGTAGATACGCAGTATTTT. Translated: CATSEQPGVDTQYF.

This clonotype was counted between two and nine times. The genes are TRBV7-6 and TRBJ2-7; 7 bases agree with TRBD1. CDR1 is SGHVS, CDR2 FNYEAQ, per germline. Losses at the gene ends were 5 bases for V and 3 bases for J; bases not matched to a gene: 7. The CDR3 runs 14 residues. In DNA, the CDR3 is TGTGCCAGCAGCCGATGGGACAGTGTCTACGAGCAGTACTTC. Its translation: CASSRWDSVYEQYF.

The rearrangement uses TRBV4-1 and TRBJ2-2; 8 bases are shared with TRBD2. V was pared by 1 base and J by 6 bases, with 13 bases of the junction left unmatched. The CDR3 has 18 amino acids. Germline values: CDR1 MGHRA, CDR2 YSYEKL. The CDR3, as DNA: TGCGCCAGCAGCCAAGGAAGTTATCGCGGGAGGTTTGCCGGGGAGCTGTTTTTT. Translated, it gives CASSQGSYRGRFAGELFF.